This T cell receptor (beta chain) was captured in a study of cytomegalovirus exposure and HLA in healthy donors. The PCR was carried out with 60 Vbeta primers and 13 Jbeta primers. Profiling relied on immunoSEQ multiplex PCR, and the TCRdb table lists in-frame clones only, not all of them. The sample has 85,000 to 130,000 clones; roughly 70% are singletons. V was trimmed by 8 bases and J by 4 bases, leaving 14 bases between them. Germline lookup yields CDR1 MDHEN and CDR2 SYDVKM. The CDR3 is made up of 13 amino acids. Input material: PBMCs. The chain has TRBV28 and TRBJ1-2; TRBD1 might be the D (5 bases). This sequence originates from a male donor in good health and CMV-seropositive. This CDR3 reads CASWGGYFYGYTF. The CDR3 coding sequence is TGTGCCAGCTGGGGGGGGTACTTCTATGGCTACACCTTC.